A selection of T cell receptor beta chains follows, all from one sample in a study of CD8 T cell repertoires and HIV-1 epitope variants. Their antigen targets remain unknown. This table comes from immunoSEQ multiplex PCR, and its TCRdb copy is limited to in-frame clones, with some not included. Found here are several thousand clones, more than 65% of them singletons; the top ten hold 43%. The source material was cultured CD8+ T cells derived from PBMCs. Receptors were obtained from a male donor with HIV. CDR3s include the opening cysteine and the closing phenylalanine or tryptophan. A D gene is named only where the DNA matches it firmly. Rows give clone size only sometimes, using once, few, many, or a class for an expanded clone.

j_call | v_call | clone_size | d_call | cdr3_nt | cdr3_aa
TRBJ2-7 | TRBV4-1 | . | . | TGCGCCAGCAGCCGAGGGGGGCTAGCTGACGAGCAGTACTTC | CASSRGGLADEQYF
TRBJ1-2 | TRBV5-4 | . | . | TGTGCCAGCAACCAAGGACCGGGTGGCCACTATGGCTACACCTTC | CASNQGPGGHYGYTF
TRBJ2-7 | TRBV11-2 | . | . | TGTGCCAGCAGCGGTTGGAGTAATCCCTACGAGCAGTACTTC | CASSGWSNPYEQYF
TRBJ1-6 | TRBV4-3 | once | TRBD1 | TGCGCCAGCAGCCAAGAGATAGGGGGCATCTTACCCCTCCACTTT | CASSQEIGGILPLHF
TRBJ1-1 | TRBV5-1 | . | . | TGCGCCAGCAGCTTGGTTACAGCCACTGAAGCTTTCTTT | CASSLVTATEAFF
TRBJ2-5 | TRBV7-7 | . | . | TGTGCCAGCAGCTTTTCCGGGGGCCAAGAGACCCAGTACTTC | CASSFSGGQETQYF
TRBJ2-7 | TRBV9 | . | TRBD1 | TGTGCCAGCAGCGTATGGGACAGGGGAGACGAGCAGTACTTC | CASSVWDRGDEQYF
TRBJ1-1 | TRBV12-5 | few | . | TGTGCTAGTGGGGCGGGACCCTATGAAGCTTTCTTT | CASGAGPYEAFF
TRBJ1-1 | TRBV15 | . | TRBD1 | TGTGCCACCAGCAGGTCCCGTGGGACAGATGAAGCTTTCTTT | CATSRSRGTDEAFF
TRBJ1-4 | TRBV5-6 | . | TRBD1 | TGTGCCAGCAGCTCCCGGGACCCGGAACGGGACAGCGGGTGGGAAAAACTGTTTTTT | CASSSRDPERDSGWEKLFF
TRBJ1-5 | TRBV5-1 | . | TRBD1 | TGCGCCAGCAGCTTGGGGGACAGTAACAATCAGCCCCAGCATTTT | CASSLGDSNNQPQHF
TRBJ2-7 | TRBV28 | few | TRBD2 | TGTGCCAGCAGTTTACTAGCGGGGGGTCTCTACGAGCAGTACTTC | CASSLLAGGLYEQYF
TRBJ2-7 | TRBV10-3 | . | TRBD1 | TGTGCCATCAGGGGACAGAACGAGCAGTACTTC | CAIRGQNEQYF
TRBJ1-5 | TRBV27 | . | . | TGTGCCAGCAGTCAATTTCAGGGGATCAGCAATCAGCCCCAGCATTTT | CASSQFQGISNQPQHF
TRBJ1-2 | TRBV19 | . | . | TGTGCCAGTAGTATAGATCACAGGGCCGGCTACACCTTC | CASSIDHRAGYTF
TRBJ2-7 | TRBV14 | . | . | TGTGCCAGCAGCCAAGTGGGGTCCTACGAGCAGTACTTC | CASSQVGSYEQYF
TRBJ2-5 | TRBV5-6 | medium-sized | . | TGTGCCAGCAGCTTCCTAACACCTCAAGAGACCCAGTACTTC | CASSFLTPQETQYF